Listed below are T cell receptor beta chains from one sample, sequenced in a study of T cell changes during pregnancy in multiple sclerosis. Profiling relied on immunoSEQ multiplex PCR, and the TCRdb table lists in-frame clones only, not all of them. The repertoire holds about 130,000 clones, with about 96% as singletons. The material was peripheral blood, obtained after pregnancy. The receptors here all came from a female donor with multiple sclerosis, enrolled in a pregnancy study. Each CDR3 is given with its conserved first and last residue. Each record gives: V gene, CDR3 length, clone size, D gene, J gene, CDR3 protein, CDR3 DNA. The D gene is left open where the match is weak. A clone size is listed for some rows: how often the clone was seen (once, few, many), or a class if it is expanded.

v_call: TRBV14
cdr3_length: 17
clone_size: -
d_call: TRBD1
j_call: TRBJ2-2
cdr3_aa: CASSLWTGATNTGELFF
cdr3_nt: TGTGCCAGCAGCTTATGGACAGGAGCAACGAACACCGGGGAGCTGTTTTTT

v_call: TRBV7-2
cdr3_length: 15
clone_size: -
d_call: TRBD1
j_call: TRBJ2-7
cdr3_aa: CASSLVRTGAGEQYF
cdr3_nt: TGTGCCAGCAGCTTAGTCCGGACAGGGGCGGGAGAGCAGTACTTC

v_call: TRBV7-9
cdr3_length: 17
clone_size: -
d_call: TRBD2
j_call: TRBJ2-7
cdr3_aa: CASSFDLAGAPSYEQYF
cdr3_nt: TGTGCCAGCAGCTTCGACCTAGCGGGAGCCCCATCCTACGAGCAGTACTTC

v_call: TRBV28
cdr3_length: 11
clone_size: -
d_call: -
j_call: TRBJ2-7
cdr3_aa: CASSPFQEQYF
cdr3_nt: TGTGCCAGCAGCCCCTTCCAGGAGCAGTACTTC

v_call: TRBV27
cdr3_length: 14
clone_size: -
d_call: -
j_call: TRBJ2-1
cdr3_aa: CASSYRGQSNEQFF
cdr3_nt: TGTGCCAGCAGTTACCGAGGACAATCCAATGAGCAGTTCTTC

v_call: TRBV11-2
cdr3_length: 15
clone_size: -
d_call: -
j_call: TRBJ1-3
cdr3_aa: CASSLTWGAGNTIYF
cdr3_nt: TGTGCCAGCAGCTTAACTTGGGGAGCTGGAAACACCATATATTTT

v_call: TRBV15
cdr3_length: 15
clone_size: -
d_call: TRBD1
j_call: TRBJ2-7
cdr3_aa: CATSRPGQGGREQYF
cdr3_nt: TGTGCCACCAGCAGGCCGGGACAGGGAGGTCGCGAGCAGTACTTC

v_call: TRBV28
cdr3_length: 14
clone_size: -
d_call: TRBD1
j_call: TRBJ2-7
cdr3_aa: CASSFVRGQNEQYF
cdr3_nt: TGTGCCAGCAGTTTTGTCAGGGGGCAAAACGAGCAGTACTTC

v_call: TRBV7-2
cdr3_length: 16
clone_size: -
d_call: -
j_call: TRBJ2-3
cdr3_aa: CASSSYLLGRLDTQYF
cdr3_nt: TGTGCCAGCAGCTCCTACCTCCTAGGTCGTCTAGATACGCAGTATTTT

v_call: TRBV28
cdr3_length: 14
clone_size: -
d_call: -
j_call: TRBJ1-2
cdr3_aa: CASSLVLSRYGYTF
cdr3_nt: TGTGCCAGCAGTTTGGTCCTTTCGAGATATGGCTACACCTTC

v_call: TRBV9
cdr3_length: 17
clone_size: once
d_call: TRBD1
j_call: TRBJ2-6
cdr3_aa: CASSGGQILSGANVLTF
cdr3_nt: TGTGCCAGCAGCGGGGGACAGATCCTCTCTGGGGCCAACGTCCTGACTTTC

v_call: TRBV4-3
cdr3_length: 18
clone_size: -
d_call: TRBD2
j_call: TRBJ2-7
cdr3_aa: CASSQALLAGFPAYEQYF
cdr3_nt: TGCGCCAGCAGCCAAGCTCTACTAGCGGGGTTCCCTGCCTACGAGCAGTACTTC

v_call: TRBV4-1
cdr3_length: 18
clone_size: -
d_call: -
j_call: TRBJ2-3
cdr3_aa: CASSQERLGHTSTDTQYF
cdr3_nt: TGCGCCAGCAGCCAAGAGCGTCTGGGACATACTAGCACAGATACGCAGTATTTT

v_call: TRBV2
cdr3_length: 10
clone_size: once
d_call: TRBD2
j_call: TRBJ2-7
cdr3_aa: CASRGRDIIF
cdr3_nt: TGTGCCAGCAGGGGGAGGGATATTATCTTC

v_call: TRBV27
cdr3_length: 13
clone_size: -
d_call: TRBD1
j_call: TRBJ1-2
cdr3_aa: CASSPDRVYGYTF
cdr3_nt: TGTGCCAGCAGTCCGGACAGGGTCTATGGCTACACCTTC

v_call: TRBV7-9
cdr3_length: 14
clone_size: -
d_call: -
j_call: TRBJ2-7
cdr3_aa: CASSSSQSSYEQYF
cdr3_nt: TGTGCCAGCAGCTCATCACAGAGCTCCTACGAGCAGTACTTC

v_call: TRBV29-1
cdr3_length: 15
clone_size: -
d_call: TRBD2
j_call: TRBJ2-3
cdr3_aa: CSGRGTSGRGDTQYF
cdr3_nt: TGCAGCGGCCGCGGTACTAGCGGACGGGGGGATACGCAGTATTTT

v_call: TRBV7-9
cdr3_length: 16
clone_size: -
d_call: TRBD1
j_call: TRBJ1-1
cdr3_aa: CASSLGRTGPRTEAFF
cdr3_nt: TGTGCCAGCAGCTTAGGAAGGACAGGGCCGAGGACTGAAGCTTTCTTT

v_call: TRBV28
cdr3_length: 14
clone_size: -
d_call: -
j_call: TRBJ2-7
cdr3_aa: CASSFLIASYEQYF
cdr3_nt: TGTGCCAGCAGTTTTCTGATAGCCTCCTACGAGCAGTACTTC

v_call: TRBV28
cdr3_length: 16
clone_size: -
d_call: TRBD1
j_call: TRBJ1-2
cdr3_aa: CASSLDTPGQGGGYTF
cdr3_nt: TGTGCCAGCAGTTTGGACACCCCGGGACAGGGGGGAGGCTACACCTTC

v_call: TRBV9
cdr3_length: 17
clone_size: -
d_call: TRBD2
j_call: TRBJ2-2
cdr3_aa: CASSPWFGRANTGELFF
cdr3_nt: TGTGCCAGCAGCCCCTGGTTTGGGAGGGCGAACACCGGGGAGCTGTTTTTT

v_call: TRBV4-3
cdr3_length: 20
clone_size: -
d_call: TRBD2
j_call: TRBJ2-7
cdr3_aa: CASSHMGLAGFWPHTYEQYF
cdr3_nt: TGCGCCAGCAGCCACATGGGACTAGCGGGGTTTTGGCCCCATACCTACGAGCAGTACTTC

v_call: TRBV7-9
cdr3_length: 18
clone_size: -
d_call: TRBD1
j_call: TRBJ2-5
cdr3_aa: CASSSAFGTGHEQETQYF
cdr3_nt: TGTGCCAGCAGCTCAGCATTTGGGACAGGGCATGAGCAAGAGACCCAGTACTTC

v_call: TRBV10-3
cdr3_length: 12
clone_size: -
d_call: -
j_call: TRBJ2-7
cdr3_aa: CAISKGAYEQYF
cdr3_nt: TGTGCCATCAGTAAGGGGGCCTACGAGCAGTACTTC

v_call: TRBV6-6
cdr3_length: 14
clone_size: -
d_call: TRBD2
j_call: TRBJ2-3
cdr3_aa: CASSTGGVTDTQYF
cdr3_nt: TGTGCCAGCTCTACTGGGGGGGTCACAGATACGCAGTATTTT

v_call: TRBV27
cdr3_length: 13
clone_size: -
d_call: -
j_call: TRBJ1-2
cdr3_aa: CASSLRGNYGYTF
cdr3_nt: TGTGCCAGCAGTTTACGAGGGAACTATGGCTACACCTTC

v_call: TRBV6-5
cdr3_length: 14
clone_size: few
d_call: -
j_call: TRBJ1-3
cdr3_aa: CASSRGGPGNTIYF
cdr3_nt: TGTGCCAGCAGCCGAGGGGGTCCCGGAAACACCATATATTTT

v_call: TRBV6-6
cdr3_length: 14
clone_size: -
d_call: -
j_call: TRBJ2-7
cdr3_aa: CASSYSTSSYEQYF
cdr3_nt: TGTGCCAGCAGTTACAGTACAAGTTCCTACGAGCAGTACTTC

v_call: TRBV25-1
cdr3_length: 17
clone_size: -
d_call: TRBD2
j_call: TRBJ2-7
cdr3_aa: CASSEYSGGTSTYEQYF
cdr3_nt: TGTGCCAGCAGTGAATATAGCGGGGGAACCAGTACGTACGAGCAGTACTTC

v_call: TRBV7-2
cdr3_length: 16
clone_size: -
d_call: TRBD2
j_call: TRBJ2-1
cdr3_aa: CASSLELASGRNEQFF
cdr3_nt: TGTGCCAGCAGCTTAGAATTGGCTAGCGGGAGGAATGAGCAGTTCTTC